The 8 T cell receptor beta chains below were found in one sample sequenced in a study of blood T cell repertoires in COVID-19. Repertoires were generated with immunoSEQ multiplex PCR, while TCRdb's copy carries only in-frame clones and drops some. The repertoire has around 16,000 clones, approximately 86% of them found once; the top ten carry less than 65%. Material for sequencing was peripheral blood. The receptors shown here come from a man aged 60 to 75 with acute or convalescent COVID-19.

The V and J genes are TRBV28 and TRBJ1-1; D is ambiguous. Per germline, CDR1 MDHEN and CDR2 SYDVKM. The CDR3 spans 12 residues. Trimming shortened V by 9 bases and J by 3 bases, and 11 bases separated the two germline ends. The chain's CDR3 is CASGPGDTEAFF. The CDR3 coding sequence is TGTGCCAGTGGGCCCGGGGACACTGAAGCTTTCTTT.

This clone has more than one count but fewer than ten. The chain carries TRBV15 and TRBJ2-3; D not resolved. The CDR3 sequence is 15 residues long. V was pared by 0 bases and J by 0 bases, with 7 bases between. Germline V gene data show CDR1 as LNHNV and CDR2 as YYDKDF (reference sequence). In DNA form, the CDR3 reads TGTGCCACCAGCAGAGACACCACTAGCACAGATACGCAGTATTTT. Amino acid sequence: CATSRDTTSTDTQYF. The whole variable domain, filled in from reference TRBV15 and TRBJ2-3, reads DAMVIQNPRYQVTQFGKPVTLSCSQTLNHNVMYWYQQKSSQAPKLLFHYYDKDFNNEADTPDNFQSRRPNTSFCFLDIRSPGLGDTAMYLCATSRDTTSTDTQYFGPGTRLTVL.

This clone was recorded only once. CDR3 coding DNA: TGTGCCAGCAGCTTATACGCGGGAGGGCCGGGGACCGGGGAGCTGTTTTTT. It codes for CASSLYAGGPGTGELFF. The rearrangement uses TRBV7-2 and TRBJ2-2, with 9 bases identical to TRBD2. The CDR3 covers 17 residues. J lost 5 bases, V lost 2 bases, and 9 bases had no gene match. CDR1 SGHTA and CDR2 FQGNSA come from the germline V gene.

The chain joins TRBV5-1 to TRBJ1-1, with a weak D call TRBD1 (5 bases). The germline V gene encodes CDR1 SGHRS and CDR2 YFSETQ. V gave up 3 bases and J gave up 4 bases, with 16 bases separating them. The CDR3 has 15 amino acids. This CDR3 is CASSSGTGESTEAFF. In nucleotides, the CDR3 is TGCGCCAGCAGCTCGGGGACGGGGGAGAGCACTGAAGCTTTCTTT.

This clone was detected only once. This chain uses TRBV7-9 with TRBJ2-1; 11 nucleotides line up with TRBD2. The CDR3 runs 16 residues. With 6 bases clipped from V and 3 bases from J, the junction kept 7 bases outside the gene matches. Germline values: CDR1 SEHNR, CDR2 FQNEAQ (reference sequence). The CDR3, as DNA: TGTGCCAGCAGTTGGACTAGCGGGCCCGGCTACAATGAGCAGTTCTTC. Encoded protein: CASSWTSGPGYNEQFF.

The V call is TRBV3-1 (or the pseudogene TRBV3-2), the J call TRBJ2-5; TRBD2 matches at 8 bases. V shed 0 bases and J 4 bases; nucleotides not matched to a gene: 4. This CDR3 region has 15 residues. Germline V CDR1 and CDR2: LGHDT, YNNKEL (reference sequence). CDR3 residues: CASSQELGGAETQYF. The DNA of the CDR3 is TGTGCCAGCAGCCAAGAACTCGGGGGGGCAGAGACCCAGTACTTC.

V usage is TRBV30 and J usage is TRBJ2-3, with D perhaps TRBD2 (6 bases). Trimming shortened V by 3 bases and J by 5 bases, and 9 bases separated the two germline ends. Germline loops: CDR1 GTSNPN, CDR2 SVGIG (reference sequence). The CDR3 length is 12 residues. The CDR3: CAWSGGGDTQYF. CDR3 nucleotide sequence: TGTGCCTGGAGCGGGGGAGGAGATACGCAGTATTTT.

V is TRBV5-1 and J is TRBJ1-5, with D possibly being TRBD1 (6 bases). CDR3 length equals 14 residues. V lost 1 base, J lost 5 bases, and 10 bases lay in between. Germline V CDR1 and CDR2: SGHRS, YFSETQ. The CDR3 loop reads CASSLYPGDQPQHF. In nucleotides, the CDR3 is TGCGCCAGCAGCTTGTACCCAGGGGATCAGCCCCAGCATTTT.